These 29 T cell receptor beta chains were all obtained from the same sample, sequenced in a study of blood T cell repertoires in COVID-19. Assay used: immunoSEQ multiplex PCR; TCRdb lists only in-frame clones, some missing. The sample has more than 400,000 clones, roughly 88% seen once. Sequencing used PBMCs or T cells enriched from blood (not recorded which). These receptors were obtained from a man younger than 30 who had recovered from COVID-19.

The CDR3 region is CASSGLAGGRQFF. CDR3 in DNA: TGCGCCAGCAGTGGACTAGCGGGAGGCCGGCAGTTCTTC. The V call is TRBV10-1, the J call TRBJ2-1, with 13 positions matching TRBD2. The CDR3 runs 13 residues. CDR1 is WNHNN and CDR2 is SYGVQD in the germline V gene (reference sequence). Trimming took 4 bases from V and 12 from J; bases not matched to a gene: 3.

The gene calls are TRBV5-1 and TRBJ2-2; TRBD1 agrees at 10 bases. The germline V gene encodes CDR1 SGHRS and CDR2 YFSETQ. The CDR3 runs to 16 residues. The V gene end was trimmed by 4 bases and the J gene end by 3 bases; junction bases not matched to a gene: 6. In nucleotides, the CDR3 is TGCGCCAGCAGCCCCTCGACAGGGGGCCACACCGGGGAGCTGTTTTTT. This encodes CASSPSTGGHTGELFF.

The chain links TRBV24-1 to TRBJ1-1; 7 nucleotides match TRBD1. In germline, CDR1 is KGHDR, CDR2 SFDVKD. After removal of 9 bases from V and 4 bases from J, the junction contained 7 bases not matched to a gene. The CDR3 runs to 13 residues. CDR3 sequence reads: CATQARDSTEAFF. As DNA, the CDR3 is TGTGCCACCCAGGCCAGGGACAGCACTGAAGCTTTCTTT.

The gene calls are TRBV7-3 and TRBJ2-5; 7 bases line up with TRBD2. CDR1 and CDR2 (germline): SGHTA, FQGTGA. The CDR3 consists of 15 residues. J was trimmed by 1 base and V by 2 bases; bases with no gene match: 4. CDR3 nucleotide sequence: TGTGCCAGCAGCTTAGACCCTAGCGGCCAAGAGACCCAGTACTTC. This sequence encodes CASSLDPSGQETQYF.

V and J are TRBV5-1 and TRBJ1-4, with 9 bases aligning to TRBD1. The CDR3 consists of 16 residues. Looked up from germline, CDR1 is SGHRS and CDR2 is YFSETQ. The V and J ends lost 5 bases and 2 bases, in that order; junction bases with no gene match: 7. In DNA, the CDR3 is TGCGCCAGCAGGCCGGGACAGGGCGGTACTAATGAAAAACTGTTTTTT. The encoded protein is CASRPGQGGTNEKLFF.

The CDR3 nucleotides read TGTGCCAGCAGCCAAGGGGGGACTAGCGGGTTCTCGGGGAATGAGCAGTTCTTC. It encodes CASSQGGTSGFSGNEQFF. The gene calls are TRBV3-1 (or the pseudogene TRBV3-2) and TRBJ2-1, with 12 bases aligning to TRBD2. Looked up from germline, CDR1 is LGHDT and CDR2 is YNNKEL (reference sequence). Germline trimming cut 1 base from V and 7 bases from J; bases unmatched to any gene: 11. This CDR3 is built from 18 residues.

In nucleotides, the CDR3 is TGCGCCAGCAGCTTGCGTGCAGTAAACTCTGGAAACACCATATATTTT. It yields the protein CASSLRAVNSGNTIYF. The chain is built from TRBV5-1 and TRBJ1-3; D is ambiguous. Trimming removed 1 base from V and 0 bases from J, with 11 bases in between. Germline CDR1 and CDR2: SGHRS and YFSETQ. The CDR3 spans 16 residues.

The J gene is TRBJ1-2, the V gene TRBV19; D ambiguous. Germline V lookup: CDR1 LNHDA, CDR2 SQIVND (reference sequence). The CDR3 spans 12 residues. The germline V and J ends were trimmed by 10 bases and 8 bases, with 17 bases remaining between them. CDR3 sequence: CATKVSPRGYTF. CDR3 nucleotide sequence: TGTGCCACCAAGGTATCCCCGCGGGGCTACACCTTC. Supplemented by reference TRBV19 and TRBJ1-2, the full variable domain reads DGGITQSPKYLFRKEGQNVTLSCEQNLNHDAMYWYRQDPGQGLRLIYYSQIVNDFQKGDIAEGYSVSREKKESFPLTVTSAQKNPTAFYLCATKVSPRGYTFGSGTRLTVV.

V gene TRBV3-1 (or the pseudogene TRBV3-2) combines with J gene TRBJ2-1, with 7 positions matching TRBD1. This CDR3 has 13 amino acids. V dropped 3 bases and J dropped 8; count of bases not matched to a gene: 4. Germline V gene data show CDR1 as LGHDT and CDR2 as YNNKEL (reference sequence). The CDR3 DNA sequence: TGTGCCAGCAGCCATTACAGGGGAGATGAGCAGTTCTTC. It is translated as CASSHYRGDEQFF.

The chain joins TRBV6-4 to TRBJ1-1; TRBD1 agrees at 11 bases. Germline V gene data show CDR1 as MRHNA and CDR2 as SNTAGT. The CDR3 has 14 amino acids. The V segment lost 6 bases and the J segment 10 bases; nucleotides outside the gene matches: 10. The CDR3 protein is CASSAGTGGFGAFF. DNA for the CDR3: TGTGCCAGCAGCGCCGGGACAGGGGGGTTTGGAGCTTTCTTT.

This chain uses TRBV19 with TRBJ2-3; 9 bases are shared with TRBD2. Unmatched junction bases numbered 8, after V lost 7 bases and J lost 3 bases. Germline loops: CDR1 LNHDA, CDR2 SQIVND (reference sequence). There are 15 residues in the CDR3. Here the CDR3 reads CASNSGGGATDTQYF. Here the CDR3 DNA reads TGTGCCAGTAATTCTGGCGGGGGGGCTACAGATACGCAGTATTTT.

The rearrangement joins TRBV30 to TRBJ2-3; 8 positions agree with TRBD2. The CDR3 extends over 15 amino acids. J gave up 4 bases and V 4 bases, and 10 bases lay outside the gene matches. The V gene's germline CDR1 is GTSNPN and CDR2 SVGIG (reference sequence). The CDR3 sequence: CAWTPAGGIADTQYF. The CDR3, as DNA: TGTGCCTGGACCCCTGCGGGAGGCATCGCAGATACGCAGTATTTT.

The CDR3 coding sequence is TGTGCCAGCAGTTCAACAGGGGGATCCTACAATGAGCAGTTCTTC. Encoded protein: CASSSTGGSYNEQFF. The chain couples TRBV28 to TRBJ2-1, with TRBD1 identical over 8 bases. The CDR3 loop spans 15 amino acids. The V gene's germline CDR1 is MDHEN and CDR2 SYDVKM. Trimming at V came to 4 bases and at J to 1 base, leaving 3 bases not matched to a gene.

The V gene is TRBV11-2, the J gene TRBJ1-3, with TRBD1 identical over 7 bases. Per germline, CDR1 SGHAT and CDR2 FQNNGV. This CDR3 has 15 residues. After removal of 5 bases from V and 1 base from J, the junction contained 5 bases not matched to a gene. The CDR3 spells CASSEQGKSGNTIYF. CDR3 DNA: TGTGCCAGCAGCGAACAGGGGAAATCTGGAAACACCATATATTTT.

The V gene is TRBV24-1, the J gene TRBJ1-2; D ambiguous. Between the trimmed V and J ends, which lost 4 bases and 7 bases, there was a span of 9 bases. The germline V gene encodes CDR1 KGHDR and CDR2 SFDVKD. This CDR3 is built from 12 residues. The CDR3 sequence is CATSDPLAGYTF. The CDR3 nucleotides read TGTGCCACCAGTGACCCCCTGGCTGGCTACACCTTC.

The chain is built from TRBV12-3 or TRBV12-4 and TRBJ1-1, with 7 positions matching TRBD1. This CDR3 contains 13 residues. The ends lost 7 bases at V and 5 bases at J; junction bases unmatched: 7. For the CDR3, the DNA is TGTGCCAGCAATATCGAGGGGGCAACTGAAGCTTTCTTT. The encoded protein is CASNIEGATEAFF.

CDR3: CASSPAGSQPQHF. The CDR3 nucleotides are TGTGCCAGCAGCCCCGCGGGCAGTCAGCCCCAGCATTTT. The chain is built from TRBV5-6 and TRBJ1-5; D remains ambiguous. Between the trimmed V and J ends, which lost 4 bases and 6 bases, there was a span of 11 bases. The CDR3 covers 13 residues. Germline V gives CDR1 SGHDT, CDR2 YYEEEE.

The genes are TRBV7-9 and TRBJ2-1; D not resolved. Germline V CDR1 and CDR2: SEHNR, FQNEAQ (reference sequence). The CDR3 has 15 amino acids. V lost 2 bases, J lost 0 bases, and 8 bases lay in between. CDR3 amino acids: CASSLSRSSYNEQFF. The CDR3 DNA follows: TGTGCCAGCAGCTTATCCCGGAGCTCCTACAATGAGCAGTTCTTC.

The gene calls are TRBV19 and TRBJ2-1, with 8 bases that match TRBD1. The CDR3 has 15 amino acids. With 4 bases clipped from V and 0 bases from J, the junction kept 2 bases outside the gene matches. Germline lookup yields CDR1 LNHDA and CDR2 SQIVND (reference sequence). CDR3 loop: CASSRQGSSYNEQFF. For the CDR3, the DNA is TGTGCCAGTAGTAGACAGGGGAGCTCCTACAATGAGCAGTTCTTC.

The rearrangement uses TRBV20-1 and TRBJ1-1; TRBD1 matches at 8 bases. Germline V lookup: CDR1 DFQATT, CDR2 SNEGSKA (reference sequence). The CDR3 is 13 amino acids. V gave up 3 bases and J gave up 11 bases; unmatched junction bases: 11. CDR3 bases: TGCAGTGCTAGTTCTGGACAGGGAGCAGAGGCTTTCTTT. Protein product: CSASSGQGAEAFF.

The chain joins TRBV28 to TRBJ2-7, with TRBD1 identical over 7 bases. Germline assignment: CDR1 MDHEN and CDR2 SYDVKM. After removal of 5 bases from V and 3 bases from J, the junction contained 10 bases not matched to a gene. The CDR3 has 15 residues. The CDR3 region is CASSTRDSQYYEQYF. The CDR3 DNA is TGTGCCAGCAGTACCCGGGACAGTCAATACTACGAGCAGTACTTC.

This clone was detected only a few times. The chain links TRBV19 to TRBJ1-1; tentatively, D is TRBD1 (6 bases). The CDR3 sequence is 13 residues long. Germline assignment: CDR1 LNHDA and CDR2 SQIVND (reference sequence). Deletions cut 4 bases from V and 5 bases from J, with 11 bases between. CDR3 amino acids: CASSNRVRTEAFF. CDR3 nucleotide sequence: TGTGCCAGTAGTAACAGGGTTCGGACTGAAGCTTTCTTT.

The V gene is TRBV4-1, the J gene TRBJ1-2; TRBD1 agrees at 7 bases. J lost 3 bases, V lost 11 bases, and 6 bases had no gene match. Germline V gives CDR1 MGHRA, CDR2 YSYEKL. CDR3 size: 12 residues. The CDR3 region has the DNA TGCGCCCCCAGGGGGGTTGACTATGGCTACACCTTC. This sequence encodes CAPRGVDYGYTF.

The chain is built from TRBV10-1 and TRBJ1-5, with a weak D call TRBD1 (5 bases). Per germline, CDR1 WNHNN and CDR2 SYGVQD (reference sequence). This CDR3 spans 14 amino acids. Between the trimmed V and J ends, which lost 10 bases and 0 bases, there was a span of 13 bases. In nucleotides, the CDR3 is TGCGCCATCGAGTTACAGGATAGCAATCAGCCCCAGCATTTT. It encodes CAIELQDSNQPQHF.

The gene calls are TRBV19 and TRBJ1-5, with 10 bases fitting TRBD1. Germline CDR1 is LNHDA and CDR2 is SQIVND (reference sequence). The J segment lost 7 bases and the V segment lost 6 bases, leaving 6 bases of the junction unmatched. The CDR3 consists of 14 residues. The CDR3: CASSETGGGQPQHF. The CDR3 DNA reads as TGTGCCAGTAGCGAGACAGGGGGCGGGCAGCCCCAGCATTTT.

This chain links TRBV18 with TRBJ2-1; 10 bases fit TRBD2. The CDR3 spans 15 residues. Germline V CDR1 and CDR2: KGHSH, LQKENI. V dropped 6 bases and J dropped 5; count of bases not matched to a gene: 7. The CDR3 DNA sequence: TGTGCCAGCTCCGAACTAGCGGGGCACGACAATGAGCAGTTCTTC. This sequence encodes CASSELAGHDNEQFF.

The chain uses TRBV5-1 and TRBJ1-1, with D possibly matching TRBD1 (5 bases). The germline V gene encodes CDR1 SGHRS and CDR2 YFSETQ. V shed 0 bases and J shed 4 bases, with 13 bases lying between them. This CDR3 comprises 15 residues. CDR3 residues: CASSLDSAGFTEAFF. Here the CDR3 DNA reads TGCGCCAGCAGCTTGGATTCCGCAGGGTTCACTGAAGCTTTCTTT.

The chain combines TRBV7-3 with TRBJ1-1; 7 nucleotides line up with TRBD1. The junction had 3 bases not matched to a gene; V was cut back by 5 bases and J by 0 bases. CDR1 SGHTA and CDR2 FQGTGA come from the germline V gene. CDR3 length: 14 amino acids. For the CDR3, the DNA is TGTGCCAGCAGCCTGACAGGGTTGAACACTGAAGCTTTCTTT. Translating gives CASSLTGLNTEAFF.

This clone has just a few counts. V gene TRBV4-1 combines with J gene TRBJ1-5; D is uncertain. The CDR3 totals 13 residues. From germline, CDR1 is MGHRA and CDR2 YSYEKL. Trimming took off 1 base at V and 6 bases at J, with 7 bases between the two ends. The CDR3 DNA follows: TGCGCCAGCAGCCAAGTGGCGGGTCAGCCCCAGCATTTT. Translation: CASSQVAGQPQHF.